This entry is about one T cell receptor (beta chain). The data originate from a study of blood T cell repertoires in COVID-19. In the study overall: Researchers got acute and convalescent COVID-19 samples from the United States, Italy and Spain. T cells, B-cell-depleted T cells, or PBMCs provided the cDNA or gDNA that served as material.

As processed by the authors: For nucleated cells, counts were estimated from reference gene primer amplification. The method was immunoSEQ multiplex PCR; TCRdb's version includes in-frame clones alone and lacks a portion of them. The DNA was the basis for D and trimming; V, J and clone size are from that table. The data contain around 81,000 clones, roughly four fifths of them singletons. The germline V gene has CDR1 LGHNA and CDR2 YSLEER. The CDR3 totals 13 residues. V gave up 3 bases and J gave up 8 bases, with 13 bases separating them. V and J are TRBV4-3 and TRBJ1-2, with D perhaps TRBD1 (5 bases). The receptor was isolated from a human donor in a cohort sampled during active COVID-19. Sequenced sample: peripheral blood. The chain's CDR3 is CASSQGRVYGYTF. The CDR3 bases are TGCGCCAGCAGCCAGGGCAGGGTTTACGGCTACACCTTC.